This T cell receptor (beta chain) was identified in a study of shared clonotypes between healthy human individuals. Study-level results: The sharing of 4.5% to 5.5% of naive CD4 clonotypes was seen across a handful of donors. Non-shared clonotypes had lower generation probabilities than those shared by all four donors.

CDR1 is MDHEN and CDR2 is SYDVKM in the germline V gene. The CDR3 is made up of 15 amino acids. The V end was cut by 5 bases, the J end by 6 bases, with 17 bases between. Turning to this clone: Its cognate antigen is unknown.

Partitioning of CD4+ cells yielded a CD45RA+ naive subset and a CD45RA-negative memory subset. Sorted-subset replicate PCRs used roughly 220 ng DNA, some 33,000 T cell genomes. The method was immunoSEQ multiplex PCR; TCRdb's version includes in-frame clones alone and lacks a portion of them. The sample holds fewer than 3 million clones, about 90% seen once. The source material was naive CD4+ T cells from PBMCs. The subset here: CD45RA+ positively selected. This chain uses TRBV28 with TRBJ1-5, with a tentative D call TRBD1 (6 bases). The TCR comes from a young man in good health. Some clones in this sample may be carry-over from other donors' samples. CDR3 protein: CASSPPPGAGQPQHF. Written as DNA, the CDR3 is TGTGCCAGCAGTCCCCCCCCGGGGGCGGGTCAGCCCCAGCATTTT.